These 32 T cell receptor beta chains were sequenced from one sample in a study of cytomegalovirus exposure and HLA in healthy donors. Primers for the PCR totalled 60 Vbeta and 13 Jbeta. This table comes from immunoSEQ multiplex PCR, and its TCRdb copy is limited to in-frame clones, with some not included. Recorded for this sample: 56,000 or so clones. Material: PBMCs. The receptors stem from a female donor in good health and CMV-seronegative.

The V and J genes are TRBV30 and TRBJ2-3, with TRBD1 matching over 9 bases. V dropped 7 bases and J dropped 3; count of bases not matched to a gene: 5. The CDR3 extends over 13 amino acids. Germline V gene sequence: CDR1 GTSNPN, CDR2 SVGIG (reference sequence). CDR3 loop: CASQGQGTDTQYF. In DNA, the CDR3 is TGTGCCTCCCAGGGACAGGGAACAGATACGCAGTATTTT.

The V gene is TRBV29-1, the J gene TRBJ2-1; TRBD2 aligns across 14 bases. CDR1 and CDR2 from the germline V gene are SQVTM and ANQGSEA. CDR3 length: 16 residues. Germline trimming cut 7 bases from V and 7 bases from J; bases unmatched to any gene: 12. CDR3 DNA: TGCAGCGCCCGAGAGACTAGCGGGAGGGCCAATAATGAGCAGTTCTTC. Its protein is CSARETSGRANNEQFF.

The rearrangement joins TRBV19 to TRBJ2-6; D is perhaps TRBD2 (7 bases). CDR1 is LNHDA, CDR2 SQIVND, per germline (reference sequence). Trimming took off 9 bases at V and 3 bases at J, with 9 bases between the two ends. CDR3 size: 13 residues. CDR3 in amino acids: CASGGLGANVLTF. CDR3 DNA: TGTGCCAGCGGGGGGCTTGGGGCCAACGTCCTGACTTTC.

The chain is built from TRBV5-1 and TRBJ1-2; 7 nucleotides agree with TRBD1. The CDR3 is 13 amino acids. The V segment lost 4 bases and the J segment 4 bases; nucleotides outside the gene matches: 4. Germline V gene data show CDR1 as SGHRS and CDR2 as YFSETQ. The chain's CDR3 is CASSQTGVYGYTF. In DNA form, the CDR3 reads TGCGCCAGCAGCCAAACAGGGGTCTATGGCTACACCTTC.

V and J are TRBV4-3 and TRBJ1-3; 9 nucleotides line up with TRBD1. Germline CDR1 LGHNA, CDR2 YSLEER. V lost 3 bases, J lost 4 bases, and 4 bases stayed unmatched. The CDR3 totals 15 residues. CDR3 DNA: TGCGCCAGCAGCCATCGGACAGGGGTGGGAAACACCATATATTTT. This sequence encodes CASSHRTGVGNTIYF.

V gene TRBV6-5 combines with J gene TRBJ1-1; D is possibly TRBD1 (5 bases). This CDR3 region has 14 residues. Germline assignment: CDR1 MNHEY and CDR2 SVGAGI. V lost 4 bases and J lost 4, with 13 bases in between. The CDR3 region has the DNA TGTGCCAGCAGTTCCTCACAAGGGGCCACTGAAGCTTTCTTT. Protein sequence: CASSSSQGATEAFF.

This chain joins TRBV7-9 and TRBJ1-1; no reliable D call. Trimming left V 5 bases short and J 3 bases short, with 13 bases between. In germline, CDR1 is SEHNR, CDR2 FQNEAQ (reference sequence). This CDR3 spans 14 amino acids. CDR3 in DNA: TGTGCCAGCAGCCTAAGTTCACGGGACACTGAAGCTTTCTTT. The encoded protein is CASSLSSRDTEAFF.

The chain carries TRBV9 and TRBJ2-3; TRBD2 agrees at 12 bases. This CDR3 has 16 residues. With 3 bases clipped from V and 3 bases from J, the junction kept 5 bases outside the gene matches. Germline CDR1 and CDR2: SGDLS and YYNGEE. As DNA, the CDR3 is TGTGCCAGCAGCGCACCTAGCGGGAGGGTAACAGATACGCAGTATTTT. Translating gives CASSAPSGRVTDTQYF.

The rearrangement joins TRBV6-5 to TRBJ2-3; 10 bases map to TRBD2. Germline CDR1 is MNHEY and CDR2 is SVGAGI. The V gene end was trimmed by 3 bases and the J gene end by 6 bases; junction bases not matched to a gene: 3. This CDR3 region has 14 residues. The CDR3: CASSYKRGGDTQYF. CDR3 in DNA: TGTGCCAGCAGTTATAAGCGGGGGGGCGATACGCAGTATTTT.

The chain joins TRBV15 to TRBJ2-3, with D unclear. V lost 1 base and J lost 3, with 17 bases in between. The germline V gene has CDR1 LNHNV and CDR2 YYDKDF (reference sequence). The CDR3 contains 17 residues. CDR3 DNA sequence: TGTGCCACCAGCAGAGGGCCCCCCACAGACCGTACAGATACGCAGTATTTT. Translated: CATSRGPPTDRTDTQYF.

The genes are TRBV11-3 and TRBJ1-2, with TRBD1 as a possible D gene (6 bases). V was pared by 6 bases and J by 2 bases, with 10 bases between. The germline CDR1 and CDR2 sequences are SGHNT and YENEEA. This CDR3 region has 13 residues. The CDR3 DNA sequence: TGTGCCAGCAGTTCAGGACAGAACTATGGCTACACCTTC. Amino acid sequence: CASSSGQNYGYTF.

The rearrangement links TRBV7-2 to TRBJ1-5; D is perhaps TRBD1 (5 bases). The CDR3 is made up of 15 amino acids. Looked up from germline, CDR1 is SGHTA and CDR2 is FQGNSA. The V end was cut by 2 bases, the J end by 7 bases, with 15 bases between. The CDR3 reads CASSLLQGSIQPQHF. For the CDR3, the DNA is TGTGCCAGCAGCTTACTCCAGGGTAGCATCCAGCCCCAGCATTTT.

To note about this clone: At one end the junction does not follow the germline gene, possibly because of a read error. The gene calls are TRBV7-2 and TRBJ2-3; tentative D call: TRBD1 (5 bases). The germline V gene has CDR1 SGHTA and CDR2 FQGNSA. The CDR3 totals 14 residues. The CDR3 reads CASSSTAATDKQYF. As DNA, the CDR3 is TGTGCCAGCAGCTCCACAGCAGCGACAGATAAGCAGTATTTT.

The chain employs TRBV29-1 and TRBJ2-3; 9 bases agree with TRBD2. Looked up from germline, CDR1 is SQVTM and CDR2 is ANQGSEA. The CDR3 runs 14 residues. Losses at the gene ends were 5 bases for V and 1 base for J; bases not matched to a gene: 4. The CDR3 nucleotides read TGCAGCGTTCAGGCGGGAGGGGGCACAGATACGCAGTATTTT. Amino acids: CSVQAGGGTDTQYF.

V is TRBV27 and J is TRBJ1-2, with TRBD1 matching over 7 bases. Germline-derived CDR1 and CDR2 are MNHEY and SMNVEV (reference sequence). V was clipped by 3 bases and J by 6 bases; unmatched bases: 10. CDR3 length equals 15 residues. The CDR3 protein is CASSLGLGRGDGYTF. Written as DNA, the CDR3 is TGTGCCAGCAGTTTGGGGCTGGGCAGGGGGGATGGCTACACCTTC.

The genes are TRBV9 and TRBJ2-2; D is perhaps TRBD1 (7 bases). V lost 0 bases, J lost 4 bases, and 16 bases lay in between. The CDR3 has 17 amino acids. Looked up from germline, CDR1 is SGDLS and CDR2 is YYNGEE. The CDR3 region is CASSVATGQGGTGELFF. CDR3 in DNA: TGTGCCAGCAGCGTAGCTACGGGGCAGGGGGGCACCGGGGAGCTGTTTTTT.

With respect to this clone: Other DNA sequences of this sample code for an identical CDR3. The genes are TRBV29-1 and TRBJ1-5, with a possible D match to TRBD1 (5 bases). The CDR3 loop spans 12 amino acids. With 6 bases removed from V and 1 base from J, the gap between germline ends came to 7 bases. Per germline, CDR1 SQVTM and CDR2 ANQGSEA. The CDR3 protein is CSVGGSNQPQHF. In DNA, the CDR3 is TGCAGCGTGGGGGGAAGCAATCAGCCCCAGCATTTT.

V gene TRBV27 combines with J gene TRBJ1-1; D unresolved. Germline V gives CDR1 MNHEY, CDR2 SMNVEV (reference sequence). This CDR3 has 15 amino acids. Trimming shortened V by 2 bases and J by 6 bases, and 16 bases separated the two germline ends. The CDR3 DNA is TGTGCCAGCAGTTTAGACAATTCTAGCCCGTCTGAAGCTTTCTTT. Protein product: CASSLDNSSPSEAFF.

The chain has TRBV18 and TRBJ2-7; D may be TRBD1 (6 bases). CDR1 and CDR2 from the germline V gene are KGHSH and LQKENI. Deletions cut 8 bases from V and 2 bases from J, with 16 bases between. The CDR3 covers 14 residues. In nucleotides, the CDR3 is TGTGCCAGCCACTTGGGGGCAAGCGCCTACGAGCAGTACTTC. This gives the protein CASHLGASAYEQYF.

V is TRBV28 and J is TRBJ2-5; the match to TRBD2 covers 9 bases. CDR1 is MDHEN and CDR2 is SYDVKM in the germline V gene. V lost 7 bases, J lost 2 bases, and 8 bases stayed unmatched. This CDR3 spans 15 amino acids. The DNA of the CDR3 is TGTGCCAGCAAACGCTATCTAGCGGGGCAAGAGACCCAGTACTTC. This codes for CASKRYLAGQETQYF.

J is TRBJ1-2 and V is TRBV29-1, with a tentative D call TRBD1 (6 bases). This CDR3 has 12 residues. The germline gives CDR1 SQVTM, CDR2 ANQGSEA. Between the trimmed V and J ends, which lost 7 bases and 7 bases, there was a span of 16 bases. CDR3 coding DNA: TGCAGCGGGGGAGGGGGGGCTGGTGGCTACACCTTC. Its protein is CSGGGGAGGYTF.

The V and J genes are TRBV4-1 and TRBJ2-2; the match to TRBD2 covers 14 bases. The CDR3 runs to 17 residues. Per the germline V gene, CDR1 is MGHRA and CDR2 is YSYEKL. Trimming cost V 5 bases and J 2 bases; bases outside gene matches: 4. CDR3 in DNA: TGCGCCAGCAGCGCGGGACTAGCGGGAGTAAACACCGGGGAGCTGTTTTTT. This translates into CASSAGLAGVNTGELFF.

The V gene is TRBV25-1, the J gene TRBJ2-5; 9 nucleotides match TRBD1. The ends lost 6 bases at V and 5 bases at J; junction bases unmatched: 10. The CDR3 totals 15 residues. Germline CDR1 MGHDK, CDR2 SYGVNS. The CDR3 spells CASRAHRGRGETQYF. Here the CDR3 DNA reads TGTGCCAGCAGAGCTCACAGGGGGCGCGGGGAGACCCAGTACTTC.

This chain joins TRBV5-4 and TRBJ2-2, with D possibly matching TRBD2 (7 bases). The CDR3 consists of 15 residues. CDR1 SGHNT and CDR2 YYREEE come from the germline V gene (reference sequence). V lost 4 bases and J 3 bases, leaving 13 bases between the germline ends. DNA of the CDR3: TGTGCCAGCAGCCCTGGGGGGGGCGACACCGGGGAGCTGTTTTTT. Its protein product is CASSPGGGDTGELFF.

The chain combines TRBV29-1 with TRBJ2-1, with 8 bases aligning to TRBD1. Germline lookup yields CDR1 SQVTM and CDR2 ANQGSEA. V trimming: 8 bases; J trimming: 3 bases; junction bases outside the gene matches: 6. This CDR3 spans 13 amino acids. The CDR3 loop reads CSLRTGSYNEQFF. CDR3 bases: TGCAGCCTACGGACAGGGAGCTACAATGAGCAGTTCTTC.

The chain carries TRBV18 and TRBJ2-1; D is unclear. Germline loops: CDR1 KGHSH, CDR2 LQKENI. The CDR3 is 14 residues long. Trimming took off 3 bases at V and 9 bases at J, with 15 bases between the two ends. CDR3 bases: TGTGCCAGCTCACCCCTATCAGGCTACGGTGAGCAGTTCTTC. It codes for CASSPLSGYGEQFF.

This chain joins TRBV27 and TRBJ1-1; TRBD1 might be the D (5 bases). The V gene lost 8 bases and the J gene lost 3 bases, with 16 bases spanning the gap. This CDR3 has 14 amino acids. The germline CDR1 and CDR2 sequences are MNHEY and SMNVEV (reference sequence). The CDR3 protein is CASSWGRRDTEAFF. The CDR3 DNA is TGTGCCAGCTCGTGGGGGAGGAGAGACACTGAAGCTTTCTTT.

The V gene is TRBV29-1, the J gene TRBJ1-1; 7 positions agree with TRBD1. The length of the CDR3 is 13 residues. Trimming cost V 7 bases and J 4 bases; bases outside gene matches: 9. CDR1 SQVTM and CDR2 ANQGSEA come from the germline V gene. CDR3: CSGDLAGGTEAFF. The CDR3 DNA sequence: TGCAGCGGGGACCTAGCAGGGGGCACTGAAGCTTTCTTT. Using reference TRBV29-1 and TRBJ1-1 for the parts outside the CDR3, the full variable domain is SAVISQKPSRDICQRGTSLTIQCQVDSQVTMMFWYRQQPGQSLTLIATANQGSEATYESGFVIDKFPISRPNLTFSTLTVSNMSPEDSSIYLCSGDLAGGTEAFFGQGTRLTVV.

This chain uses TRBV5-1 with TRBJ2-7; D uncertain. Between the trimmed V and J ends, which lost 4 bases and 5 bases, there was a span of 22 bases. The CDR3 is 16 amino acids. Germline-derived CDR1 and CDR2 are SGHRS and YFSETQ. As DNA, the CDR3 is TGCGCCAGCAGCCCTTATTACACCGCATCAACCGACGAGCAGTACTTC. Translation gives CASSPYYTASTDEQYF.

The chain carries TRBV4-3 and TRBJ2-2, with D perhaps matching TRBD1 (5 bases). V was trimmed by 0 bases and J by 6 bases, leaving 14 bases between them. The CDR3 runs to 16 residues. CDR1 and CDR2 (germline): LGHNA, YSLEER. The CDR3, as DNA: TGCGCCAGCAGCCAAGATAGGGGTAATCCCCCCGGGGAGCTGTTTTTT. It specifies CASSQDRGNPPGELFF.

This CDR3 reads CASSAPTSGYGYTF. The CDR3 nucleotides are TGTGCCAGCAGCGCTCCTACCTCGGGATATGGCTACACCTTC. The chain joins TRBV9 to TRBJ1-2; D is ambiguous. Trimming took off 3 bases at V and 5 bases at J, with 14 bases between the two ends. CDR1 is SGDLS, CDR2 YYNGEE, per germline. CDR3 length: 14 amino acids.

V gene TRBV5-8 combines with J gene TRBJ2-5; 9 bases line up with TRBD2. The V gene end was trimmed by 3 bases and the J gene end by 4 bases; junction bases not matched to a gene: 7. CDR1 SGHTS and CDR2 YDEGEE come from the germline V gene. The CDR3 length is 15 residues. The CDR3, as DNA: TGTGCCAGCAGCTGGCCCCCGGGACTAGCAGAGACCCAGTACTTC. Translation gives CASSWPPGLAETQYF.